The 8 T cell receptor beta chains in this list originate from one sample, sequenced in a study of shared clonotypes between healthy human individuals. Produced via immunoSEQ multiplex PCR; TCRdb's table is partial and in-frame only. The sample carries 1,400,000 or so clones, approximately 98.5% recorded once. Sequencing was done on a sample of naive CD4+ T cells sorted from blood. Subset in this sample: CD45RA+ positively selected. These receptors were obtained from a man under 40 in good health.

For this clone: The sample has other DNA sequences that encode this CDR3 too. V gene TRBV6-1 combines with J gene TRBJ2-7; no reliable D call. Trimming removed 3 bases at V and 3 bases at J, with 3 bases between. Germline CDR1 and CDR2: MNHNS and SASEGT. The CDR3 consists of 11 residues. CDR3 DNA sequence: TGTGCCAGCAGTGATCGCTACGAGCAGTACTTC. This encodes CASSDRYEQYF.

The chain has TRBV6-1 and TRBJ2-5, with a weak D call TRBD2 (5 bases). V lost 4 bases and J lost 1, with 10 bases in between. The CDR3 runs to 14 residues. Germline loops: CDR1 MNHNS, CDR2 SASEGT. The CDR3, as DNA: TGTGCCAGCAGTGTTAGGCTAGCCCAAGAGACCCAGTACTTC. This sequence encodes CASSVRLAQETQYF.

The chain employs TRBV9 and TRBJ1-1; tentative D call: TRBD1 (5 bases). This CDR3 is 15 amino acids long. The germline V and J ends were trimmed by 5 bases and 0 bases, with 14 bases remaining between them. CDR1 and CDR2 (germline): SGDLS, YYNGEE. CDR3 residues: CASRDVTDMNTEAFF. As DNA, the CDR3 is TGTGCCAGCAGGGATGTAACGGACATGAACACTGAAGCTTTCTTT.

The chain recombines TRBV6-4 with TRBJ2-2, with D possibly TRBD1 on 6 matching bases. V dropped 6 bases and J dropped 6 bases, with 11 bases sitting between them. Germline V gene sequence: CDR1 MRHNA, CDR2 SNTAGT. CDR3 size: 13 residues. DNA of the CDR3: TGTGCCAGCAGAGAAACAGGGTCCGGGGAGCTGTTTTTT. Protein product: CASRETGSGELFF.

The chain recombines TRBV19 with TRBJ2-1; 10 nucleotides line up with TRBD2. There are 17 residues in the CDR3. CDR1 is LNHDA, CDR2 SQIVND, per germline (reference sequence). The trim removed 1 base at V and 4 bases at J, leaving 7 bases unmatched. The DNA for the CDR3 is TGTGCCAGTAGTATAGTCCTAGCGGGAGAGTTTTACAATGAGCAGTTCTTC. Residues: CASSIVLAGEFYNEQFF.

This chain joins TRBV2 and TRBJ1-1; D is perhaps TRBD1 (5 bases). This CDR3 region has 13 residues. Germline CDR1 and CDR2: SNHLY and FYNNEI. V lost 4 bases to trimming and J lost 4 bases, with 10 bases between them. CDR3 amino acids: CASSVTVTTEAFF. The DNA for the CDR3 is TGTGCCAGCAGTGTGACAGTTACCACTGAAGCTTTCTTT.

The V and J genes are TRBV11-2 and TRBJ2-6; 7 bases are shared with TRBD1. The ends lost 5 bases at V and 0 bases at J; junction bases unmatched: 4. The germline gives CDR1 SGHAT, CDR2 FQNNGV. The length of the CDR3 is 16 residues. The DNA for the CDR3 is TGTGCCAGCAGCCCAACAGGGGTCTCTGGGGCCAACGTCCTGACTTTC. This encodes CASSPTGVSGANVLTF.

The rearrangement joins TRBV29-1 to TRBJ1-4; D is undetermined. There are 11 residues in the CDR3. Germline CDR1 reads SQVTM; CDR2 reads ANQGSEA. Trimming took off 1 base at V and 5 bases at J, with 2 bases between the two ends. The CDR3 DNA follows: TGCAGCGTTGAAGCGAATGAAAAACTGTTTTTT. Its protein product is CSVEANEKLFF.